This T cell receptor (beta chain) was identified in a study of blood T cell repertoires in COVID-19 (TCRdb year 2020). In the study overall: The collaborator samples originated in the United States, Italy and Spain and spanned the acute and convalescent phases of COVID-19. The prospective study material was composed of cDNA or gDNA derived from T cells, B-cell-depleted T cells, or PBMCs. Subjects who had been exposed to COVID-19, were actively infected with it, or had recovered from it provided the deeply sampled blood TCRbeta repertoires that made up the dataset. The repertoires were made available in a free public database intended to serve as a resource for research on the immune response to SARS-CoV-2. The samples were drawn from the first 160 participants of the ongoing ImmuneRACE study and from 950 to 1,500 subjects provided by 6 global collaborators. A de-identified subject ID, COVID-19 status, age in years and sex were almost always included in the sample metadata. Where available, HLA class I and class II types were obtained from metadata supplied by the sample provider rather than from assay-based typing. Study-wide conclusions, independent of this receptor: The quantity of clinical and demographic metadata differed by source and by participant and was supplied without curation.

In Seattle, one collaborating source enrolled patients while the infection was active and tracked those patients longitudinally over the course of disease. Each collaborating institution followed its own protocols to collect whole blood in K2EDTA tubes. For TCRbeta analysis, collaborator samples were shipped as frozen whole blood, as isolated PBMCs, or as DNA extracted from either sample type. Concerning this clone itself: Its antigen is not yet known. No base quality values were provided; no much bigger clone lies one nucleotide off.

TCRbeta CDR3 regions were amplified from genomic DNA using the immunoSEQ Assay, a bias-controlled multiplex PCR. Per the authors' processing: Nucleated cell counts per sample were estimated from amplification of reference gene primers within the assay. To quantify the absolute abundance of each unique TCRbeta CDR3 rearrangement, sequence reads were collapsed and filtered. For each sample, productive Simpson clonality was calculated as the square root of Simpson's diversity index across productive rearrangements. The clones in this table, taken by TCRdb from immuneACCESS, are in-frame only. Not every clone is retained; where verified, under half of the shortfall comes from an unresolved V gene, and the cause of the rest is unknown. That table furnishes V, J and clone size, whereas the DNA furnished D and trimming. The sample has tens of thousands of clones on record, about three quarters of them singletons. Under 25% of the sample lies in the top ten.

The germline V gene yields MDHEN for CDR1 and SYDVKM for CDR2. V is pared back by 9 bases and J by 1 base, with 25 bases lying between the germline termini. Including cysteine and phenylalanine, the CDR3 has 17 amino acids. Solely the CDR3 DNA is kept, with 51 bases framed from the first base. The sample taken for sequencing was peripheral blood. Here the chain combines TRBV28 and TRBJ2-7, with a tentative D gene TRBD2 over 6 matching bases. The TCR originated in a man aged 25 to 45 with COVID-19, enrolled during active disease. The DNA sequence is as follows: TGTGCCAGTCTTGGCCGGGACTTCCTTTTTTCGTCCTACGAGCAGTACTTC. The translation is CASLGRDFLFSSYEQYF.